These 24 T cell receptor beta chains were sequenced from one sample in a study of CD8 T cells in ankylosing spondylitis. Study-wide results and limits: Roughly eight highly homologous variants made up a TCR beta motif, and this motif appeared characteristic of ankylosing spondylitis blood.

TCRdb used MiXCR to reprocess the 5' RACE reads, holding one entry per CDR3 protein. The table records 750,000 to 850,000 distinct CDR3 sequences, about an eighth of them present only once. Which antigens these TCRs recognize remains unknown. The sample comprised blood, either unsorted or a sorted T cell fraction (not recorded which). The source of these receptors is a male donor with ankylosing spondylitis.

The chain uses TRBV7-3 and TRBJ2-1; possibly TRBD2 for D (5 bases). Trimming shortened V by 4 bases and J by 1 base, and 11 bases separated the two germline ends. Germline CDR1 is SGHTA and CDR2 is FQGTGA. CDR3 size: 15 residues. The chain's CDR3 is CASSWTLSSYNEQFF. In nucleotides, the CDR3 is TGTGCCAGCAGCTGGACTCTTAGTTCCTACAATGAGCAGTTCTTC.

This chain joins TRBV5-6 and TRBJ1-4; 11 bases are a match to TRBD1. V lost 4 bases and J lost 6; bases outside the gene matches: 5. This CDR3 is 15 amino acids long. CDR1 SGHDT and CDR2 YYEEEE come from the germline V gene. The CDR3 here is CASSNPGQGDEKLFF. CDR3 coding DNA: TGTGCCAGCAGCAACCCGGGACAGGGGGATGAAAAACTGTTTTTT.

The V call is TRBV11-2, the J call TRBJ2-1; D assignment may be TRBD1 or TRBD2 (6 bases each). The CDR3 covers 19 residues. Per the germline V gene, CDR1 is SGHAT and CDR2 is FQNNGV. V lost 4 bases to trimming and J lost 0 bases, with 22 bases between them. This CDR3 is CASSSPGVIGQSSYNEQFF. The CDR3 DNA follows: TGTGCCAGCAGCTCACCGGGGGTAATCGGACAGAGCTCCTACAATGAGCAGTTCTTC.

The V gene is TRBV11-2, the J gene TRBJ2-7; D uncertain. Deletions cut 10 bases from V and 8 bases from J, with 15 bases between. The CDR3 extends over 11 amino acids. In germline, CDR1 is SGHAT, CDR2 FQNNGV. Here the CDR3 reads CATEESRQQYF. Written as DNA, the CDR3 is TGTGCCACCGAAGAAAGTAGACAGCAGTACTTC.

The rearrangement joins TRBV7-9 to TRBJ2-3; the match to TRBD1 covers 9 bases. J was trimmed by 6 bases and V by 10 bases; bases with no gene match: 11. The CDR3 covers 14 residues. The germline V gene has CDR1 SEHNR and CDR2 FQNEAQ (reference sequence). Here the CDR3 DNA reads TGTGCCATACGACAACAGGGGGCATATGATACGCAGTATTTT. Its translation is CAIRQQGAYDTQYF.

The rearrangement links TRBV24-1 to TRBJ2-2, with D perhaps matching TRBD2 (5 bases). Deletions cut 1 base from V and 1 base from J, with 9 bases between. The CDR3 contains 16 residues. Germline lookup yields CDR1 KGHDR and CDR2 SFDVKD. The CDR3 protein is CATSDFSGLNTGELFF. As DNA, the CDR3 is TGTGCCACCAGTGATTTCTCGGGGTTGAACACCGGGGAGCTGTTTTTT.

This rearrangement joins TRBV23-1 to TRBJ1-5; D might be TRBD1 (6 bases). TRBV23-1 carries the ORF label, with uncertain function. This CDR3 spans 12 amino acids. The germline V and J ends were trimmed by 11 bases and 6 bases, with 14 bases remaining between them. CDR3 bases: TGCGCCGGGAATGGGGGCGTTCAGCCCCAGCATTTT. It yields the protein CAGNGGVQPQHF.

This clonotype occurred a few times. The junction and the germline gene differ at one end; a read error may be behind it. The chain has TRBV5-1 and TRBJ1-1; no clear D gene. This CDR3 contains 12 residues. Germline V gene data show CDR1 as SGHRS and CDR2 as YFSETQ. The CDR3 DNA follows: TGCGCCAGCAGATTGGCGAACACTGAAGCTTTCTTT. Its translation: CASRLANTEAFF. Variable domain in full (rest from reference TRBV5-1 and TRBJ1-1): KAGVTQTPRYLIKTRGQQVTLSCSPISGHRSVSWYQQTPGQGLQFLFEYFSETQRNKGNFPGRFSGRQFSNSRSEMNVSTLELGDSALYLCASRLANTEAFFGQGTRLTVV.

The chain carries TRBV27 and TRBJ1-4, with 8 positions matching TRBD1. The CDR3 is 14 amino acids. CDR1 and CDR2 (germline): MNHEY, SMNVEV (reference sequence). Unmatched junction bases numbered 10, after V lost 8 bases and J lost 8 bases. CDR3: CASWATGGEEKLFF. CDR3 coding DNA: TGTGCCAGCTGGGCCACAGGGGGGGAAGAAAAACTGTTTTTT.

V gene TRBV24-1 combines with J gene TRBJ2-3, with D unclear. This CDR3 has 15 amino acids. Germline CDR1 is KGHDR and CDR2 is SFDVKD. Deletions cut 1 base from V and 2 bases from J, with 9 bases between. DNA of the CDR3: TGTGCCACCAGTGATTTCTCGGTCTCCACAGATACGCAGTATTTT. It specifies CATSDFSVSTDTQYF.

Notes on this clonotype: A much larger clonotype is one base distant, so this may be a read error. The missing conserved phenylalanine or tryptophan at the end of this CDR3 makes a read error likely. The gene calls are TRBV7-2 and TRBJ2-1; D remains ambiguous. Germline V gene sequence: CDR1 SGHTA, CDR2 FQGNSA. V lost 5 bases to trimming and J lost 7 bases, with 9 bases between them. There are 12 residues in the CDR3. The CDR3 spells CASSGPWNEQFL. For the CDR3, the DNA is TGTGCCAGCAGCGGTCCGTGGAATGAGCAGTTCCTC.

This clonotype was counted ten times or more. This chain joins TRBV4-3 and TRBJ2-2, with 10 bases that match TRBD2. V dropped 4 bases and J dropped 4; count of bases not matched to a gene: 18. Per germline, CDR1 LGHNA and CDR2 YSLEER. CDR3 size: 20 residues. In nucleotides, the CDR3 is TGCGCCAGCAGCCCAGCGCAAAGTGGCGAATGGACTAGCGGCACCGGGGAGCTGTTTTTT. This codes for CASSPAQSGEWTSGTGELFF.

This clonotype was counted only a few times. The chain links TRBV20-1 to TRBJ1-6; D call uncertain. V was shortened by 0 bases and J by 12 bases, with 6 bases between the two germline ends. CDR1 is DFQATT and CDR2 is SNEGSKA in the germline V gene (reference sequence). The CDR3 covers 11 residues. CDR3 DNA: TGCAGTGCTAGAGACTCGGAACCCCTCCACTTT. Residues: CSARDSEPLHF.

The table lists this clonotype with a few counts. The gene calls are TRBV18 and TRBJ2-1; 14 bases are shared with TRBD2. CDR1 is KGHSH and CDR2 is LQKENI in the germline V gene. V dropped 2 bases and J dropped 0; count of bases not matched to a gene: 9. This CDR3 contains 20 residues. The CDR3 nucleotides read TGTGCCAGCTCACCAGAGGGACTAGCGGGAGAGGCGAGCTCCTACAATGAGCAGTTCTTC. Translated: CASSPEGLAGEASSYNEQFF.

This clonotype was seen a handful of times. At one end, the junction sequence differs from germline, possibly due to a read error. The chain is built from TRBV6-5 and TRBJ2-6; perhaps D is TRBD1 or TRBD2 (5 bases each). The CDR3 extends over 14 amino acids. Germline CDR1 and CDR2: MNHEY and SVGAGI. For the CDR3, the DNA is TGTGCCAGCAATTACGGGACGGGGGCCAACGTCCTGACTTTC. Translated: CASNYGTGANVLTF.

In this sample, this clonotype turned up a few times. The CDR3 reads CASSQQGLAGYEQYF. Written as DNA, the CDR3 is TGCGCCAGCAGCCAACAGGGACTAGCGGGCTACGAGCAGTACTTC. This sequence joins TRBV4-1 and TRBJ2-7, with TRBD2 matching 12 bases. Germline CDR1 reads MGHRA; CDR2 reads YSYEKL. There are 15 residues in the CDR3. Trimming at V came to 2 bases and at J to 3 bases, leaving 2 bases not matched to a gene.

This clonotype was counted a few times. CDR3 loop: CASSLGDRGWEQFF. CDR3 DNA sequence: TGCGCCAGCAGCTTGGGGGACCGCGGTTGGGAGCAGTTCTTC. J is TRBJ2-1 and V is TRBV5-1, with D perhaps assigned TRBD1 or TRBD2 (5 bases each). Between the trimmed V and J ends, which lost 0 bases and 10 bases, there was a span of 14 bases. The CDR3 loop spans 14 amino acids. Germline V gives CDR1 SGHRS, CDR2 YFSETQ.

There are a few counts of this clonotype. The CDR3 bases are TGTGCCAGCAGCGCTAGCCTCGATACGCAGTATTTT. It encodes CASSASLDTQYF. The chain joins TRBV2 to TRBJ2-3, with D possibly being TRBD2 (5 bases). Looked up from germline, CDR1 is SNHLY and CDR2 is FYNNEI. V gave up 6 bases and J gave up 6 bases, with 10 bases separating them. This CDR3 is built from 12 residues.

On this clonotype itself: A much more abundant neighbour one base away suggests this may be a read error. V gene TRBV20-1 combines with J gene TRBJ2-7, with a possible D match to TRBD1 (6 bases). Trimming took off 2 bases at V and 7 bases at J, with 30 bases between the two ends. Germline assignment: CDR1 DFQATT and CDR2 SNEGSKA (reference sequence). The CDR3 runs to 18 residues. DNA of the CDR3: TGCAGTGCTAGACTCCTCAACGGCCAGGGGCGCTCTTCGAGGGAGCAGTACTTC. Amino acids: CSARLLNGQGRSSREQYF.

In its sample, this clonotype was seen a few times. The genes are TRBV10-3 and TRBJ1-1; perhaps TRBD1 as D (5 bases). The germline CDR1 and CDR2 sequences are ENHRY and SYGVKD. The CDR3 loop spans 13 amino acids. Trimming removed 8 bases from V and 2 bases from J, with 12 bases in between. CDR3 protein: CAIGGAPNTEAFF. CDR3 in DNA: TGTGCCATCGGCGGGGCCCCTAACACTGAAGCTTTCTTT.

This clonotype showed up many times. This rearrangement joins TRBV6-5 to TRBJ2-2; 11 nucleotides line up with TRBD2. After removal of 4 bases from V and 6 bases from J, the junction contained 7 bases not matched to a gene. The CDR3 has 16 amino acids. Germline V lookup: CDR1 MNHEY, CDR2 SVGAGI. The CDR3 here is CASSFTSGSVAGELFF. CDR3 nucleotides: TGTGCCAGCAGTTTCACTAGCGGGAGTGTCGCCGGGGAGCTGTTTTTT.

The V call is TRBV7-2, the J call TRBJ2-3, with 10 positions matching TRBD2. Unmatched junction bases numbered 4, after V lost 3 bases and J lost 4 bases. CDR1 is SGHTA, CDR2 FQGNSA, per germline. The CDR3 has 15 amino acids. CDR3 nucleotides: TGTGCCAGCAGCTTCGTAGCGGGAGGCCCAGATACGCAGTATTTT. Translated: CASSFVAGGPDTQYF.

This clonotype has only a few counts. The rearrangement links TRBV18 to TRBJ2-3; TRBD1 aligns across 7 bases. Germline CDR1 and CDR2: KGHSH and LQKENI. The J segment lost 1 base and the V segment lost 1 base, leaving 2 bases of the junction unmatched. CDR3 length: 15 amino acids. The CDR3 bases are TGTGCCAGCTCACCACGGGACAGAGGCACAGATACGCAGTATTTT. The encoded protein is CASSPRDRGTDTQYF. Full variable domain (remainder filled in from reference TRBV18 and TRBJ2-3): NAGVMQNPRHLVRRRGQEARLRCSPMKGHSHVYWYRQLPEEGLKFMVYLQKENIIDESGMPKERFSAEFPKEGPSILRIQQVVRGDSAAYFCASSPRDRGTDTQYFGPGTRLTVL.

Many counts were recorded for this clonotype. V is TRBV4-1 and J is TRBJ2-1, with TRBD2 as a possible D gene (6 bases). Per germline, CDR1 MGHRA and CDR2 YSYEKL. This CDR3 comprises 16 residues. The V and J ends lost 2 bases and 7 bases respectively, with 18 bases between them. The CDR3 sequence: CASSQLTSGRLNEQFF. CDR3 sequence (DNA): TGCGCCAGCAGCCAACTGACGTCCGGGAGATTAAATGAGCAGTTCTTC.